What follows is one T cell receptor beta chain and its context. This table comes from immunoSEQ multiplex PCR, and its TCRdb copy is limited to in-frame clones, with some not included. The sample has some 1.5 million clones, 95% to 99% seen once. V dropped 6 bases and J dropped 6 bases, with 12 bases sitting between them. The CDR3 extends over 13 amino acids. Per the germline V gene, CDR1 is KGHSH and CDR2 is LQKENI. The entry originates in a study of shared clonotypes between healthy human individuals. This TCR was recovered from a man between 25 and 39 years old in good health. V gene TRBV18 combines with J gene TRBJ1-5, with unresolved D. Sequencing was performed on naive CD4+ T cells sorted from blood. As for subset: CD45RA+ positively selected. The CDR3 DNA follows: TGTGCCAGCTCCCAGGCCGGGCTTCAGCCCCAGCATTTT. Its protein product is CASSQAGLQPQHF.